Below are 27 T cell receptor beta chains sequenced from a single sample in a study of T cell responses to AZD1222 COVID-19 vaccine. Sequencing was performed with immunoSEQ multiplex PCR; in TCRdb, only in-frame clones are kept and a portion is missing. This sample has fewer than 150,000 clones, with approximately 88% found just once. The sequences come from peripheral blood, collected 28 days after the second AZD1222 dose. These receptors came from an adult who received the AZD1222 COVID-19 vaccine.

This sequence joins TRBV5-5 and TRBJ2-7, with D tentatively TRBD1 (5 bases). V was trimmed by 0 bases and J by 3 bases, leaving 10 bases between them. CDR1 is SGHKS, CDR2 YYEKEE, per germline (reference sequence). The CDR3 sequence is 14 residues long. The CDR3 bases are TGTGCCAGCAGCTTGGTGGGGCCCAGCTACGAGCAGTACTTC. Amino acids: CASSLVGPSYEQYF.

The rearrangement joins TRBV28 to TRBJ1-2; D might be TRBD1 (6 bases). CDR3 length equals 14 residues. CDR1 is MDHEN, CDR2 SYDVKM, per germline. V dropped 2 bases and J dropped 4 bases, with 11 bases sitting between them. The CDR3 sequence: CASSLLGQTYGYTF. CDR3 sequence (DNA): TGTGCCAGCAGTTTACTCGGACAGACCTATGGCTACACCTTC.

The chain joins TRBV7-8 to TRBJ2-5; 7 nucleotides agree with TRBD2. The J segment lost 5 bases and the V segment lost 4 bases, leaving 4 bases of the junction unmatched. Germline-derived CDR1 and CDR2 are SGHVS and FQNEAQ. CDR3 length equals 13 residues. CDR3 region: CASSSTSRETQYF. The CDR3 nucleotides are TGTGCCAGCAGCTCGACTAGCAGGGAGACCCAGTACTTC.

V is TRBV15 and J is TRBJ1-5, with D uncertain. Germline V gives CDR1 LNHNV, CDR2 YYDKDF (reference sequence). V lost 8 bases and J lost 0, with 8 bases in between. This CDR3 contains 13 residues. The CDR3 region has the DNA TGTGCCACCTCGGCCTATAGCAATCAGCCCCAGCATTTT. This encodes CATSAYSNQPQHF.

This chain links TRBV25-1 with TRBJ2-3; D is ambiguous. The V end lost 3 bases, the J end lost 4 bases, and 14 bases lay between the germline ends. CDR3 length: 15 residues. Germline loops: CDR1 MGHDK, CDR2 SYGVNS. CDR3 in DNA: TGTGCCAGCAGTGACGGTGGTAGCTTCGCAGATACGCAGTATTTT. This encodes CASSDGGSFADTQYF.

The genes are TRBV11-3 and TRBJ2-7; 7 bases map to TRBD1. CDR3 size: 13 residues. V lost 5 bases, J lost 6 bases, and 7 bases stayed unmatched. Germline CDR1 SGHNT, CDR2 YENEEA. In DNA, the CDR3 is TGTGCCAGCAGCCCCGGGACAGATCTCGAGCAGTACTTC. Translation gives CASSPGTDLEQYF.

V is TRBV12-5 and J is TRBJ1-6; the D is unclear. This CDR3 comprises 13 residues. V was clipped by 1 base and J by 10 bases, with 8 bases between them. Germline loops: CDR1 LGHNT, CDR2 FRNRAP. CDR3 in DNA: TGTGCTAGTGGTTTGGCCGACACCTCACCCCTCCACTTT. It is translated as CASGLADTSPLHF.

The chain carries TRBV18 and TRBJ1-6, with TRBD1 identical over 7 bases. The junction had 8 bases not matched to a gene; V was cut back by 3 bases and J by 0 bases. CDR3 length: 18 amino acids. Germline V gene sequence: CDR1 KGHSH, CDR2 LQKENI. CDR3 residues: CASSPRDRAGSYNSPLHF. The CDR3, as DNA: TGTGCCAGCTCACCCCGAGACAGGGCCGGCTCCTATAATTCACCCCTCCACTTT.

In this sample, this clone turned up once. The rearrangement links TRBV24-1 to TRBJ2-1, with D tentatively TRBD2 (9 bases). CDR1 is KGHDR, CDR2 SFDVKD, per germline. The V gene lost 0 bases and the J gene lost 6 bases, with 26 bases spanning the gap. The CDR3 consists of 20 residues. The CDR3 DNA reads as TGTGCCACCAGTGATTTGGACAGGGGCGCTAAGGGGACTAGCCTCAATGAGCAGTTCTTC. Translating it yields CATSDLDRGAKGTSLNEQFF.

The J gene is TRBJ2-2, the V gene TRBV5-1; TRBD1 aligns across 8 bases. The CDR3 has 14 residues. V trimming: 3 bases; J trimming: 6 bases; junction bases outside the gene matches: 4. The V gene's germline CDR1 is SGHRS and CDR2 YFSETQ. CDR3 DNA: TGCGCCAGCAGCTACACAGGGGGTGCCGGGGAGCTGTTTTTT. Protein sequence: CASSYTGGAGELFF.

This chain links TRBV11-2 with TRBJ1-1; 7 nucleotides align to TRBD1. Trimming cost V 4 bases and J 4 bases; bases outside gene matches: 6. Germline V CDR1 and CDR2: SGHAT, FQNNGV. The CDR3 spans 14 residues. The CDR3 nucleotides are TGTGCCAGCAGCTCTCAGGGGGTGGGCACTGAAGCTTTCTTT. This codes for CASSSQGVGTEAFF.

CDR3 region: CATGGGTDTQYF. CDR3 nucleotides: TGTGCCACAGGGGGGGGCACAGATACGCAGTATTTT. The genes are TRBV7-9 and TRBJ2-3; TRBD1 or TRBD2 may be the D gene (7 bases each). The CDR3 spans 12 residues. Per germline, CDR1 SEHNR and CDR2 FQNEAQ (reference sequence). Between the trimmed V and J ends, which lost 10 bases and 1 base, there was a span of 9 bases.

The chain employs TRBV28 and TRBJ1-1; 7 bases align to TRBD1. CDR3 length: 14 amino acids. Per germline, CDR1 MDHEN and CDR2 SYDVKM. The V gene end was trimmed by 7 bases and the J gene end by 3 bases; junction bases not matched to a gene: 8. The DNA for the CDR3 is TGTGCCAGCACCTCGGCTAGGGGGCACACTGAAGCTTTCTTT. This sequence encodes CASTSARGHTEAFF.

This clone was counted a few times. The rearrangement joins TRBV4-1 to TRBJ2-6; the D call may be TRBD1 or TRBD2 (5 bases each). From germline, CDR1 is MGHRA and CDR2 YSYEKL. This CDR3 is built from 18 residues. The V end was cut by 1 base, the J end by 0 bases, with 13 bases between. The CDR3 is CASSQGGRTYSGANVLTF. The CDR3 coding sequence is TGCGCCAGCAGCCAAGGGGGACGGACTTACTCTGGGGCCAACGTCCTGACTTTC.

This chain connects TRBV5-8 to TRBJ2-7; weak D call: TRBD2 (5 bases). The CDR3 contains 13 residues. With 7 bases removed from V and 2 bases from J, the gap between germline ends came to 13 bases. Germline CDR1 is SGHTS and CDR2 is YDEGEE. The CDR3 here is CASGLRTAYEQYF. Here the CDR3 DNA reads TGTGCCAGCGGACTGCGGACGGCCTACGAGCAGTACTTC.

The chain joins TRBV25-1 to TRBJ2-1; TRBD2 aligns across 12 bases. Losses at the gene ends were 2 bases for V and 6 bases for J; bases not matched to a gene: 2. Per germline, CDR1 MGHDK and CDR2 SYGVNS. This CDR3 contains 15 residues. The DNA for the CDR3 is TGTGCCAGCAGTGAACCTAGCGGGAGGGGCAATGAGCAGTTCTTC. Translation gives CASSEPSGRGNEQFF. The complete variable domain, with remaining parts taken from reference TRBV25-1 and TRBJ2-1, reads EADIYQTPRYLVIGTGKKITLECSQTMGHDKMYWYQQDPGMELHLIHYSYGVNSTEKGDLSSESTVSRIRTEHFPLTLESARPSHTSQYLCASSEPSGRGNEQFFGPGTRLTVL.

The V gene is TRBV5-8, the J gene TRBJ2-6; D could derive from TRBD1 or TRBD2 (9 bases each). CDR1 and CDR2 from the germline V gene are SGHTS and YDEGEE. The CDR3 runs 16 residues. V dropped 4 bases and J dropped 8 bases, with 19 bases sitting between them. CDR3 loop: CASSLRGGTGPNVLTF. CDR3 bases: TGTGCCAGCAGCCTGCGGGGGGGGACAGGGCCCAACGTCCTGACTTTC.

This sequence joins TRBV3-1 (or the pseudogene TRBV3-2) and TRBJ2-7; D ambiguous. This CDR3 is built from 15 residues. The V gene lost 3 bases and the J gene lost 3 bases, with 15 bases spanning the gap. The V gene's germline CDR1 is LGHDT and CDR2 YNNKEL (reference sequence). In DNA form, the CDR3 reads TGTGCCAGCAGCCACGGAGACACCGCAATCTACGAGCAGTACTTC. Translating it yields CASSHGDTAIYEQYF.

The chain employs TRBV29-1 and TRBJ1-2; tentative D call: TRBD1 (6 bases). Trimming pared 3 bases from V and 7 bases from J, leaving 15 bases between. This CDR3 spans 13 amino acids. From germline, CDR1 is SQVTM and CDR2 ANQGSEA. DNA of the CDR3: TGCAGCGTTGAGACCCGGGGGCAGGTTGGCTACACCTTC. It encodes CSVETRGQVGYTF.

CDR3: CASSQQTAGNTGELFF. Written as DNA, the CDR3 is TGTGCCAGCAGCCAACAAACGGCAGGGAACACCGGGGAGCTGTTTTTT. The chain couples TRBV3-1 (or the pseudogene TRBV3-2) to TRBJ2-2; D gene ambiguous. The germline V gene has CDR1 LGHDT and CDR2 YNNKEL (reference sequence). The V end lost 2 bases, the J end lost 1 base, and 11 bases lay between the germline ends. The CDR3 is 16 amino acids.

The V and J genes are TRBV14 and TRBJ2-1; D might be TRBD1 (6 bases). Germline CDR1 and CDR2: SGHDN and FVKESK. CDR3 length: 14 amino acids. The V end lost 3 bases, the J end lost 4 bases, and 10 bases lay between the germline ends. The CDR3 loop reads CASSQRGIYNEQFF. The CDR3 nucleotides are TGTGCCAGCAGCCAGAGGGGGATTTACAATGAGCAGTTCTTC.

The chain employs TRBV7-9 and TRBJ2-7; D gene uncertain. Looked up from germline, CDR1 is SEHNR and CDR2 is FQNEAQ (reference sequence). The CDR3 is 14 residues long. V lost 2 bases and J 2 bases, leaving 10 bases between the germline ends. The CDR3 sequence: CASSLKVPPYEQYF. As DNA, the CDR3 is TGTGCCAGCAGCTTAAAGGTGCCCCCCTACGAGCAGTACTTC.

The V call is TRBV6-2 or TRBV6-3, the J call TRBJ2-1, with D unclear. This CDR3 spans 11 amino acids. V lost 1 base, J lost 9 bases, and 4 bases lay in between. Germline V gene data show CDR1 as MNHEY and CDR2 as SVGEGT. CDR3 bases: TGTGCCAGCAGTTACTTTATTGAGCAGTTCTTC. It yields the protein CASSYFIEQFF.

Comments on this clone: The identical CDR3 is also encoded by other nucleotide sequences in the sample. The chain is built from TRBV11-2 and TRBJ2-7; D remains unclear. The CDR3 loop spans 11 amino acids. Germline V gene lookup returns CDR1 SGHAT and CDR2 FQNNGV. V lost 3 bases and J 4 bases, leaving 4 bases between the germline ends. The chain's CDR3 is CASSFSYEQYF. CDR3 nucleotide sequence: TGTGCCAGCAGCTTTAGTTACGAGCAGTACTTC.

The chain is built from TRBV18 and TRBJ2-4, with 9 bases identical to TRBD1. V lost 3 bases, J lost 6 bases, and 3 bases stayed unmatched. CDR3 length: 14 amino acids. CDR1 KGHSH and CDR2 LQKENI come from the germline V gene. The CDR3: CASSPGTGTNIQYF. CDR3 DNA sequence: TGTGCCAGCTCACCCGGGACAGGGACAAACATTCAGTACTTC.

The chain has TRBV4-1 and TRBJ1-2; the D is unclear. CDR1 is MGHRA and CDR2 is YSYEKL in the germline V gene. The CDR3 contains 15 residues. V gave up 1 base and J gave up 8 bases, with 17 bases separating them. CDR3 in amino acids: CASSQGLEQLWGYTF. In DNA form, the CDR3 reads TGCGCCAGCAGCCAAGGCCTGGAACAGCTGTGGGGCTACACCTTC.

This chain connects TRBV3-1 (or the pseudogene TRBV3-2) to TRBJ1-6, with a weak D call TRBD1 (6 bases). Deletions cut 0 bases from V and 0 bases from J, with 18 bases between. CDR3 size: 20 residues. CDR1 is LGHDT and CDR2 is YNNKEL in the germline V gene (reference sequence). The CDR3 region is CASSQEIVRTASSYNSPLHF. DNA of the CDR3: TGTGCCAGCAGCCAAGAAATAGTTCGGACAGCAAGCTCCTATAATTCACCCCTCCACTTT.